These 10 T cell receptor beta chains share one sample of origin, sequenced in a study of cytomegalovirus exposure and HLA in healthy donors. The PCR contained 60 Vbeta and 13 Jbeta primers. Using immunoSEQ multiplex PCR, the repertoire was profiled, and TCRdb retains in-frame clones only, with some absent. The sample holds hundreds of thousands of clones, 70% to 80% seen once. Sequenced: PBMCs. The receptors shown here come from a woman aged 55 to 70 in good health and CMV-seropositive.

V and J are TRBV14 and TRBJ2-1; TRBD2 agrees at 11 bases. The CDR3 spans 15 residues. Losses at the gene ends were 7 bases for V and 4 bases for J; bases not matched to a gene: 6. The germline V gene has CDR1 SGHDN and CDR2 FVKESK. CDR3 sequence reads: CASTLTSGTYNEQFF. Here the CDR3 DNA reads TGTGCCAGCACCTTGACTAGCGGGACTTACAATGAGCAGTTCTTC.

The chain carries TRBV5-1 and TRBJ2-5; TRBD2 agrees at 12 bases. The J call may be in error: the DNA end matches TRBJ2-7 better. Germline loops: CDR1 SGHRS, CDR2 YFSETQ. CDR3 length: 19 residues. Here the CDR3 DNA reads TGCGCCAGCAGCTCCCGCGGCCCTCGGACGACTAGCGGGAGCTACGAGCAGTACTTC. The encoded protein is CASSSRGPRTTSGSYEQYF.

This rearrangement joins TRBV30 to TRBJ2-5; TRBD2 might be the D (6 bases). Looked up from germline, CDR1 is GTSNPN and CDR2 is SVGIG (reference sequence). This CDR3 has 10 residues. V was pared by 3 bases and J by 13 bases, with 12 bases between. The CDR3 DNA sequence: TGTGCCTGGAGATTGACTAGAGGGTACTTC. It translates to CAWRLTRGYF.

The chain recombines TRBV11-2 with TRBJ2-3, with 12 bases matching TRBD2. Germline CDR1 reads SGHAT; CDR2 reads FQNNGV. The CDR3 length is 16 residues. V shed 3 bases, J shed 7 bases, and the junction held 8 bases outside the gene matches. CDR3: CASSLRTSGNSNTQYF. In DNA, the CDR3 is TGTGCCAGCAGCTTGAGGACTAGCGGGAATTCAAATACGCAGTATTTT.

This clone was picked up one time. The rearrangement uses TRBV6-1 and TRBJ1-2; 9 bases are a match to TRBD1. The junction had 12 bases not matched to a gene; V was cut back by 5 bases and J by 8 bases. CDR3 length: 15 residues. In germline, CDR1 is MNHNS, CDR2 SASEGT. CDR3 nucleotide sequence: TGTGCCAGCAGTTTTCGGGACAGGGAAATGGCCGGCTACACCTTC. Protein: CASSFRDREMAGYTF.

There are a few counts of this clone. V is TRBV30 and J is TRBJ1-3; D remains unclear. The CDR3 is 13 amino acids. V lost 1 base to trimming and J lost 4 bases, with 8 bases between them. The germline V gene encodes CDR1 GTSNPN and CDR2 SVGIG (reference sequence). DNA for the CDR3: TGTGCCTGGAGTGCACGAGCAGGAAACACCATATATTTT. Translating gives CAWSARAGNTIYF.

The chain carries TRBV5-1 and TRBJ2-7; possible D gene TRBD1, 6 bases. This CDR3 spans 15 amino acids. Germline assignment: CDR1 SGHRS and CDR2 YFSETQ. The V and J ends lost 1 base and 2 bases respectively, with 13 bases between them. The CDR3 sequence: CASSLSTGPPYEQYF. The CDR3 coding sequence is TGCGCCAGCAGCTTGTCCACAGGGCCTCCCTACGAGCAGTACTTC.

The chain uses TRBV6-5 and TRBJ1-1; 7 positions match TRBD1. The CDR3 sequence is 15 residues long. V was pared by 1 base and J by 2 bases, with 4 bases of the junction left unmatched. The germline CDR1 and CDR2 sequences are MNHEY and SVGAGI. CDR3 in amino acids: CASSYYGQANTEAFF. The DNA of the CDR3 is TGTGCCAGCAGTTACTACGGACAGGCCAACACTGAAGCTTTCTTT.

This CDR3 reads CASTSQGGTEAFF. The CDR3 bases are TGTGCCAGCACCTCGCAGGGGGGCACTGAAGCTTTCTTT. The chain employs TRBV6-1 and TRBJ1-1; 7 nucleotides agree with TRBD1. The germline gives CDR1 MNHNS, CDR2 SASEGT. The CDR3 length is 13 residues. Losses at the gene ends were 7 bases for V and 4 bases for J; bases not matched to a gene: 6.

The chain employs TRBV5-1 and TRBJ1-4, with D possibly matching TRBD1 (5 bases). Deletions cut 0 bases from V and 13 bases from J, with 13 bases between. Germline assignment: CDR1 SGHRS and CDR2 YFSETQ. This CDR3 comprises 13 residues. The CDR3 sequence: CASSLGTDSALFF. In DNA, the CDR3 is TGCGCCAGCAGCTTGGGCACAGACAGCGCACTGTTTTTT.